This TCR beta chain was captured by sequencing in a study of neurological immune-mediated disorders. Findings and caveats of the study: The greatest degree of TCR clonal expansion was observed in HTLV-1-associated myelopathy, with the lowest in multiple sclerosis, below that of healthy controls.

As for the cDNA, it was generated by 5'RACE with 10-nucleotide random UMIs. TCRdb redid the calling of the 5' RACE reads with MiXCR, one entry per CDR3 protein. The data show tens of thousands of distinct CDR3 sequences, about 13% seen once. This clonotype was detected many times. Its specificity is unknown. This TCR derives from a woman in her fifties or sixties with HTLV-1-associated myelopathy (HAM/TSP). Source material: PBMCs.

CDR3 nucleotide sequence: TGTGCCAGCAGCCAAGGTAGCGGGAGACCCTACAATGAGCAGTTCTTC. Translated, it gives CASSQGSGRPYNEQFF. This chain connects TRBV4-2 to TRBJ2-1, with 9 bases lining up with TRBD2. CDR3 size: 16 residues. Germline loops: CDR1 LGHNA, CDR2 YNFKEQ. The ends lost 1 base at V and 2 bases at J; junction bases unmatched: 3.